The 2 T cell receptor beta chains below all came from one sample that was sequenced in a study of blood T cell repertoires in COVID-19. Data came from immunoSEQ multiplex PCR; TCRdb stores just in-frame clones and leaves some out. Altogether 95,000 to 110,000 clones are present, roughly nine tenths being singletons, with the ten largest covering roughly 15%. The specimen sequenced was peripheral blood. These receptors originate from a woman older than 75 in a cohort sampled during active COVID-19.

CDR3 sequence (DNA): TGTGCCAGCAGCCAAGACAGGGGGAACACCGGGGAGCTGTTTTTT. Translation: CASSQDRGNTGELFF. V usage is TRBV3-1 (or the pseudogene TRBV3-2) and J usage is TRBJ2-2; TRBD1 might be the D (6 bases). V shed 0 bases and J shed 1 base, with 6 bases lying between them. Germline lookup yields CDR1 LGHDT and CDR2 YNNKEL (reference sequence). The CDR3 runs 15 residues.

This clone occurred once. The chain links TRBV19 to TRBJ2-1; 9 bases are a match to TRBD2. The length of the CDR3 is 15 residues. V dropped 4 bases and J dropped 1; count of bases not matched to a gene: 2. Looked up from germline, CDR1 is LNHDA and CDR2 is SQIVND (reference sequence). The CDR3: CASSTSGVSYNEQFF. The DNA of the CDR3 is TGTGCCAGTAGTACTAGCGGGGTTTCCTACAATGAGCAGTTCTTC. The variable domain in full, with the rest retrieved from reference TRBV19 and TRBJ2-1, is DGGITQSPKYLFRKEGQNVTLSCEQNLNHDAMYWYRQDPGQGLRLIYYSQIVNDFQKGDIAEGYSVSREKKESFPLTVTSAQKNPTAFYLCASSTSGVSYNEQFFGPGTRLTVL.